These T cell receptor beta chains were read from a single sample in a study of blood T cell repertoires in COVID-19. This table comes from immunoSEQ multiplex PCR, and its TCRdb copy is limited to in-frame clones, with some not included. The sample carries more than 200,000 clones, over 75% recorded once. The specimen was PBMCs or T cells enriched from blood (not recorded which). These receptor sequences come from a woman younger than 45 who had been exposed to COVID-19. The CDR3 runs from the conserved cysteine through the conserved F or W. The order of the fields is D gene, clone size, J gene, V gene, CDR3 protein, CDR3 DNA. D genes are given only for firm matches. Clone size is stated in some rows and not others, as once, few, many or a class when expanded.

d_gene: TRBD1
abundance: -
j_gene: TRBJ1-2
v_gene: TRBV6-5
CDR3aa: CASRLTGETNYGYTF
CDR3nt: TGTGCCAGCCGTCTGACAGGGGAGACCAACTATGGCTACACCTTC

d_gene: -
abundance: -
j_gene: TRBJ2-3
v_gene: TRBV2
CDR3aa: CASTGQTQYF
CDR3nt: TGTGCCAGTACAGGTCAAACGCAGTATTTT

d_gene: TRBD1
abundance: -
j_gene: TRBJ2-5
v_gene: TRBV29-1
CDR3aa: CSVMDRAETQYF
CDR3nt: TGCAGCGTTATGGACAGGGCAGAGACCCAGTACTTC

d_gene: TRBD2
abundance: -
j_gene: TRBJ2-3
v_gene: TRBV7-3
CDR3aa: CASSLTSGHTDTQYF
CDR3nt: TGTGCCAGCAGCTTGACTAGCGGACACACAGATACGCAGTATTTT

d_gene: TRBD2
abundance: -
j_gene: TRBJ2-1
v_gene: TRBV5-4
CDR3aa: CASSGPGTSGNEQFF
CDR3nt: TGTGCCAGCAGCGGACCCGGGACTAGCGGCAATGAGCAGTTCTTC

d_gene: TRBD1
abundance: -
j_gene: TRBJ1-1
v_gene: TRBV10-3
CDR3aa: CAISKVGTGNTEAFF
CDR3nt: TGTGCCATCAGCAAGGTGGGGACAGGGAACACTGAAGCTTTCTTT

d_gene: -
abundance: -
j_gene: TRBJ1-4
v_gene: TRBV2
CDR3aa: CASSEDGNEKLFF
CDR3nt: TGTGCCAGCAGTGAAGACGGGAATGAAAAACTGTTTTTT

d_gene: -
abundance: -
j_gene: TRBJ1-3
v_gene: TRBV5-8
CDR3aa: CASSIGGSSSGNTIYF
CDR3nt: TGTGCCAGCAGCATAGGCGGTTCTTCCTCTGGAAACACCATATATTTT

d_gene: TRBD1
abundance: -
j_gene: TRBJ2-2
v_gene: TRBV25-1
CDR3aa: CASSESNRGNSGELFF
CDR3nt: TGTGCCAGCAGTGAATCAAACAGGGGGAACAGCGGGGAGCTGTTTTTT

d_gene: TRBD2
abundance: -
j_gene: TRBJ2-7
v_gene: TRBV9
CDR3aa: CASSPSGTSSYEQYF
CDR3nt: TGTGCCAGCAGCCCCAGCGGGACTAGCTCCTACGAGCAGTACTTC

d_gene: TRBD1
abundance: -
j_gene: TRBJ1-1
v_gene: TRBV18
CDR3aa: CASSPQGAWTEAFF
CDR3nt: TGTGCCAGCTCACCACAGGGGGCTTGGACTGAAGCTTTCTTT

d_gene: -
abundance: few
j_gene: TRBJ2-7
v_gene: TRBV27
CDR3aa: CASSLWDSGEQYF
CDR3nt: TGTGCCAGCAGTTTATGGGACTCGGGCGAGCAGTACTTC

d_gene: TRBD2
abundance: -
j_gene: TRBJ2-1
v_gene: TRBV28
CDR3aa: CASRDRLAGVLDEQFF
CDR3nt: TGTGCCAGCAGAGATAGACTAGCGGGAGTCTTAGATGAGCAGTTCTTC

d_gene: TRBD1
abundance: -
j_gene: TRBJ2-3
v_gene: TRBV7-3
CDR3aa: CASSLTGDLTDTQYF
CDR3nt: TGTGCCAGCAGCTTGACAGGGGATCTCACAGATACGCAGTATTTT

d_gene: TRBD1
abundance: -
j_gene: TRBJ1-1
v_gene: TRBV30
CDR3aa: CAWSEDRDTEAFF
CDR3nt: TGTGCCTGGAGCGAAGACAGGGACACTGAAGCTTTCTTT

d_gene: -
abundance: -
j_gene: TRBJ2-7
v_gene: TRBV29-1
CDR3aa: CSVVFRGWYEQYF
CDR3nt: TGCAGCGTTGTATTTCGGGGGTGGTACGAGCAGTACTTC

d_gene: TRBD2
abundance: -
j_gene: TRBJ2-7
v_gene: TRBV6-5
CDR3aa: CASSYSSGRAYEQYF
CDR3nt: TGTGCCAGCAGTTACTCTAGCGGGAGGGCCTACGAGCAGTACTTC

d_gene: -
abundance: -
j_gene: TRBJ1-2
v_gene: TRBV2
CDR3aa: CASSEQGSDGYTF
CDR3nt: TGTGCCAGCAGTGAACAGGGGAGCGATGGCTACACCTTC

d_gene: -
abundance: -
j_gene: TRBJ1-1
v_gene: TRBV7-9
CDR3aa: CASSLGGRDTEAFF
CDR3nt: TGTGCCAGCAGCTTAGGGGGCCGGGACACTGAAGCTTTCTTT

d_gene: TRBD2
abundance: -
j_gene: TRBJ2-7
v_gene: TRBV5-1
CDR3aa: CASSPDRGRTSGTNYEQYF
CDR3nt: TGCGCCAGCAGTCCTGACAGGGGTCGGACTAGCGGGACGAATTACGAGCAGTACTTC

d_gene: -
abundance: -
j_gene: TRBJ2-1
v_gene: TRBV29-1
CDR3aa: CSVGGGWANEQFF
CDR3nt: TGCAGCGTTGGCGGAGGGTGGGCCAATGAGCAGTTCTTC

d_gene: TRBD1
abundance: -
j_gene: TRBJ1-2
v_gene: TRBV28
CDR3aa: CASSWPLPGQGSNYGYTF
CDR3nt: TGTGCCAGCAGTTGGCCACTTCCGGGACAGGGGTCCAACTATGGCTACACCTTC

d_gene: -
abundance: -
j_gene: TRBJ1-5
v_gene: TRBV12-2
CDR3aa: CASRLRDNCQPQHF
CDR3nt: TGTGCAAGTCGCCTTCGGGACAACTGTCAGCCCCAGCATTTT

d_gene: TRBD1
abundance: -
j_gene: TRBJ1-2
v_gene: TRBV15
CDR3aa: CATSRKSGQTLANYGYTF
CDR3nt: TGTGCCACCAGCAGAAAGTCGGGACAGACCTTAGCTAACTATGGCTACACCTTC

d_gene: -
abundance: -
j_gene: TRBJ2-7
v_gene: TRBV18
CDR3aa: CASSRGSYEQYF
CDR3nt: TGTGCCAGCTCAAGGGGATCCTACGAGCAGTACTTC

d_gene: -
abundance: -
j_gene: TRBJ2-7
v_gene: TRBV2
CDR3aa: CASKRESYEQYF
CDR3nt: TGTGCCAGCAAACGAGAGAGTTACGAGCAGTACTTC

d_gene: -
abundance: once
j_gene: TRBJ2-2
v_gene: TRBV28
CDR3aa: CASSPRTVRELFF
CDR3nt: TGTGCCAGCAGTCCTCGGACAGTACGGGAGCTGTTTTTT

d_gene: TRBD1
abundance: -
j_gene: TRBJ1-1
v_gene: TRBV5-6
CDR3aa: CASSLGTALEKF
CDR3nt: TGTGCCAGCAGCCTTGGGACAGCCCTCGAAAAATTT

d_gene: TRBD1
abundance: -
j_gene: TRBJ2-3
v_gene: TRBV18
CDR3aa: CASSPRQGVGGDTQYF
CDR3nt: TGTGCCAGCTCACCTCGGCAGGGGGTTGGCGGAGATACGCAGTATTTT

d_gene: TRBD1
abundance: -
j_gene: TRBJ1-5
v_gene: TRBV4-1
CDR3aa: CASSQAQGGPNQPQHF
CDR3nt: TGCGCCAGCAGCCAAGCACAGGGGGGCCCCAATCAGCCCCAGCATTTT

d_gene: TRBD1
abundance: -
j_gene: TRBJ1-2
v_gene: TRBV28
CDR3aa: CASSLTGRSGYTF
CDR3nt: TGTGCCAGCAGTCTGACAGGGAGGAGTGGCTACACCTTC

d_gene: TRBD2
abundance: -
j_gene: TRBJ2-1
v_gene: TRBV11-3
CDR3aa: CASSLDLGRGSTYNEQFF
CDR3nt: TGTGCCAGCAGCTTAGATCTCGGGCGCGGGAGTACCTACAATGAGCAGTTCTTC

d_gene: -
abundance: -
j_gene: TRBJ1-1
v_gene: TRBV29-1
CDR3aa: CSVVGGTEAFF
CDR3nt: TGCAGCGTTGTGGGGGGAACTGAAGCTTTCTTT